The source of this TCR beta chain is a study of CD4 T cells in relation to SARS-CoV-2 and coronaviruses. Study as a whole: Convalescent patients had median age about 40 years, range roughly 21 to 75.

Turning to this clone: No antigen is known for it.

Produced via immunoSEQ multiplex PCR; TCRdb's table is partial and in-frame only. The repertoire holds 30,000 to 40,000 clones, roughly 73% seen once, with roughly 21% in the top ten. The CDR3 runs to 11 residues. Trimming left V 7 bases short and J 7 bases short, with 10 bases between. The sequencing sample was made of memory CD4+ T cells from PBMCs, cultured in vitro. The TCR was taken from an adult with COVID-19. The chain has TRBV12-3 or TRBV12-4 and TRBJ1-1; D ambiguous. The CDR3, as DNA: TGTGCCAGCACCGAGTTAAATGAAGCTTTCTTT. This encodes CASTELNEAFF.